These 2 T cell receptor beta chains were all obtained from the same sample, sequenced in a study of shared clonotypes between healthy human individuals (dated by TCRdb to the early 2020s). CD8 naive samples were obtained by positive selection for CCR7 among CD45RO-negative cells, yielding a CD45RA+CCR7+ population from which TemRA cells were excluded. Libraries were prepared through the immunoSEQ multiplex PCR assay. In its TCRdb copy, this immuneACCESS table keeps in-frame sequences only and misses some clones. Where compared with another copy, unresolved V genes explain less than half of these, and the others have no known cause. This sample lists about 2.1 million clones; over 85% were detected once. 1.5% to 2% of the sample is held by the ten biggest clonotypes. Sequencing input: naive CD8+ T cells from PBMCs. The sample's cell subset or site label, decoded: CD45RA+CCR7+. Receptors were obtained from a young man in good health. Some clones in this sample may be carry-over from other donors' samples.

This clone was recorded only once. The V call is TRBV29-1, the J call TRBJ2-7; 9 bases agree with TRBD2. This CDR3 comprises 14 residues. Germline V CDR1 and CDR2: SQVTM, ANQGSEA. V lost 0 bases and J lost 7; bases outside the gene matches: 7. The CDR3 nucleotides are TGCAGCGTTGAAGAGGGTCAGCTAGCGGGAGAGCAGTACTTC. Translating it yields CSVEEGQLAGEQYF.

V gene TRBV5-6 combines with J gene TRBJ1-4; D is uncertain. Germline V gives CDR1 SGHDT, CDR2 YYEEEE. V was clipped by 2 bases and J by 8 bases, with 19 bases between them. CDR3 length equals 16 residues. CDR3 nucleotide sequence: TGTGCCAGCAGCTTATCCAATCAACTGAGATCGGAAAAACTGTTTTTT. Its translation is CASSLSNQLRSEKLFF.